This T cell receptor (beta chain) was identified in a study of cytomegalovirus exposure and HLA in healthy donors (dated by TCRdb to 2017 to 2019). At the level of the whole study: According to a later analysis, the approximately 120 validation repertoires were produced on the same platform as the 666 repertoires of the first cohort. The study was designed to test whether signatures of past pathogen exposure could be identified by cataloging public T cell receptors. In addition to the first cohort of 666 subjects, a separate validation cohort of some 120 different subjects was used. High-throughput TCR immunosequencing, statistical association of individual TCRs with disease status, and machine learning were combined to predict cytomegalovirus infection status.

Separate from the roughly 630-subject first cohort, the validation cohort of 90 to 150 subjects was the group to which the donors belonged. V is clipped by 0 bases and J by 8 bases, and the sequence between their germline boundaries is 11 bases long. The CDR3, from cysteine to phenylalanine, totals 14 residues. The kept DNA is CDR3 alone, 42 bases in frame from the first base. The germline V gene gives CDR1 as MNHNS and CDR2 as SASEGT. Here is what the overall study found, with its caveats: The authors suggested that the approach could potentially be generalized to other disease states and immunological phenotypes. In a later analysis, TCRs clustered in the first cohort were found to also tend to co-occur in the 130 or so validation repertoires, with 90% to 95% of cluster scores above 0. Cytomegalovirus status was reported to be diagnosed by the classifier with high specificity and sensitivity in both the original and validation cohorts. Across donors, most TCR sequences were observed very rarely, whereas some public TCRs were present in many individuals. A few of the identified cytomegalovirus-associated TCR beta chains were confirmed in vitro to be specific for cytomegalovirus antigens. A later analysis lacked HLA typing for the validation cohort, so it scored co-occurrence in that cohort across all 120 repertoires. The study listed 164 TCR beta chains as associated with cytomegalovirus.

On this clone: Its antigen remains undetermined. No base qualities exist here, and no much larger clone lies one base off it.

Receptor amplification or capture employed the immunoSEQ multiplex PCR assay. For the original study's pipeline: To diagnose cytomegalovirus status from the catalog of TCR beta chain sequences, a statistical classification framework was built. The table was pulled from immuneACCESS by TCRdb, which kept in-frame rearrangements only. Such tables lose some clones; where checked, under half of the loss comes from unresolved V genes, and the rest has no known cause. V, J and clone size reflect that table, while D and trimming were determined from the DNA. This sample comprises fewer than 200,000 clones, approximately 86% of them detected only once. The ten most abundant clones make up roughly 2.7% of the sample.

The chain is assembled from TRBV6-1 and TRBJ2-1, with a tentative D gene TRBD2 over 6 matching bases. The TCR comes from a man younger than 30 in good health and CMV-seropositive. The specimen was PBMCs. The sequenced DNA: TGTGCCAGCAGTGAAGCGTCGGAGGGCTATGAGCAGTTCTTC. Its protein product is CASSEASEGYEQFF.